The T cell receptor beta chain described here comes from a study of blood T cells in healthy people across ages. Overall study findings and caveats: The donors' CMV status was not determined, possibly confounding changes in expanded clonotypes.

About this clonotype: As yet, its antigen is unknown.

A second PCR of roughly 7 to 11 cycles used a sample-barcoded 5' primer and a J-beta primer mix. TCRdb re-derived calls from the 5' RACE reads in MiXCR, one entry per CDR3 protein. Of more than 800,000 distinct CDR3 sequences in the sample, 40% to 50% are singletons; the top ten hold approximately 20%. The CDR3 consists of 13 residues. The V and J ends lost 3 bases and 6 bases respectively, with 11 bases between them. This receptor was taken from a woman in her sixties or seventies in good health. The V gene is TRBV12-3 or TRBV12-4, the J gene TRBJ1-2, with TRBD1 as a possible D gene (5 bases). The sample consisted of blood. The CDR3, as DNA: TGTGCCAGCAGTTTGGCAGGGTTTGATGGCTACACCTTC. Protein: CASSLAGFDGYTF.